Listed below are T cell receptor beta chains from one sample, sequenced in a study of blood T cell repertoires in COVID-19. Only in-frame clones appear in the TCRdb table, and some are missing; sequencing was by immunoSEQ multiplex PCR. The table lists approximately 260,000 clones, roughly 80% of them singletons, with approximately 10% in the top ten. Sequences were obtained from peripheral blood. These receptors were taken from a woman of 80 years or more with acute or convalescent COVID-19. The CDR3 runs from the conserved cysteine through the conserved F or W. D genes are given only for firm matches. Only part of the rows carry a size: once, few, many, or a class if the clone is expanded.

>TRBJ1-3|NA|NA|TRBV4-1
CASSQVGQGFSGNTIYF
TGCGCCAGCAGCCAAGTCGGGCAGGGATTTTCTGGAAACACCATATATTTT
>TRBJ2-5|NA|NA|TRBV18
CASSPLAGVQETQYF
TGTGCCAGCTCACCATTGGCAGGGGTCCAAGAGACCCAGTACTTC
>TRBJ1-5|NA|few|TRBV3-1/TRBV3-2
CASSQQGMSNQPQHF
TGTGCCAGCAGCCAGCAGGGAATGAGCAATCAGCCCCAGCATTTT
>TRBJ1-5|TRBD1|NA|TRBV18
CASSSRQGMSQPQHF
TGTGCCAGCTCATCCAGACAGGGGATGAGTCAGCCCCAGCATTTT
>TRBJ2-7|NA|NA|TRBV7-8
CASSFGGTFSYEQYF
TGTGCCAGCAGCTTTGGGGGGACGTTCTCCTACGAGCAGTACTTC
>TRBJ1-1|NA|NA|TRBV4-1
CASSQRQAGTEAFF
TGCGCCAGCAGCCAAAGACAGGCGGGCACTGAAGCTTTCTTT
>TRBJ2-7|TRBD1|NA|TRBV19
CASSIRQGPLASYEQYF
TGTGCCAGTAGTATCCGACAGGGGCCCCTAGCCTCCTACGAGCAGTACTTC
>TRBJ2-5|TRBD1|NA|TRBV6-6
CASSLSRGQEKETQYF
TGTGCCAGCAGTTTATCCCGAGGACAGGAGAAAGAGACCCAGTACTTC
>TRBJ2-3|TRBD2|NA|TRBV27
CASRPSGGDTQYF
TGTGCCAGCAGACCTAGCGGGGGAGATACGCAGTATTTT
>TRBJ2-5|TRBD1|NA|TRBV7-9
CASSHLRDRGETQYF
TGTGCCAGCAGCCACCTCCGGGACAGGGGTGAGACCCAGTACTTC
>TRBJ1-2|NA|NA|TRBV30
CAWSVLGSNYGYTF
TGTGCCTGGAGTGTACTAGGCAGCAACTATGGCTACACCTTC
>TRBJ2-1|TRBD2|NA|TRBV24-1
CATSDRTRSYNEQFF
TGTGCCACCAGTGATAGGACTAGATCTTACAATGAGCAGTTCTTC
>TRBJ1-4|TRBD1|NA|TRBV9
CASSVDQGVGEKLFF
TGTGCCAGCAGCGTAGATCAGGGGGTTGGAGAAAAACTGTTTTTT
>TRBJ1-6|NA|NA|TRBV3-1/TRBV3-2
CASSLGRGRSPLHF
TGTGCCAGCAGCCTCGGGAGGGGTCGTTCACCCCTCCACTTT
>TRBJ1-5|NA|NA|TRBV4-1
CASSRVLGGNQPQHF
TGCGCCAGCAGCCGGGTCCTGGGAGGCAATCAGCCCCAGCATTTT
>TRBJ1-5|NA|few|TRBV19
CASTDLKRGGASATPQHF
TGTGCCAGTACCGACCTCAAAAGGGGGGGGGCTTCGGCGACTCCCCAGCATTTT
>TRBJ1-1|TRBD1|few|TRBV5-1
CASSTGQATEAFF
TGCGCCAGCAGCACCGGACAGGCCACTGAAGCTTTCTTT
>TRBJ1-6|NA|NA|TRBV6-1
CASSDNSYNSPLHF
TGTGCCAGCAGTGACAACTCCTATAATTCACCCCTCCACTTT
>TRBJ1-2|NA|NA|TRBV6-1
CASSERLDPYYGYTF
TGTGCCAGCAGTGAAAGACTCGACCCCTACTATGGCTACACCTTC
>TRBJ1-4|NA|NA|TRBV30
CAWSGPGQGDEKLFF
TGTGCCTGGAGTGGCCCGGGACAAGGTGATGAAAAACTGTTTTTT
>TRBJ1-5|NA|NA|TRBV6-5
CASKQGNQPQHF
TGTGCCAGCAAGCAGGGCAATCAGCCCCAGCATTTT
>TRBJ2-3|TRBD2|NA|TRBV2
CASRGGGSTDTQYF
TGTGCCAGCAGAGGCGGGGGGAGCACAGATACGCAGTATTTT
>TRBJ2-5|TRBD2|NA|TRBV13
CASSFGLAGGQETQYF
TGTGCCAGCAGCTTCGGACTAGCGGGGGGGCAAGAGACCCAGTACTTC
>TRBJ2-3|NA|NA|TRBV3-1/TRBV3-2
CASSQALLGTDTQYF
TGTGCCAGCAGCCAAGCTCTCCTAGGCACAGATACGCAGTATTTT